The present T cell receptor beta chain was sequenced within a study of cytomegalovirus exposure and HLA in healthy donors. General observations from the study: A missense variant in DCLRE1C was later tied to TCR beta V- and J-gene trimming.

Vbeta (60) and Jbeta (13) primers were used in the PCR. The assay was immunoSEQ multiplex PCR, and TCRdb's table has in-frame clones only and misses some. The sample includes 95,000 to 100,000 clones, more than 70% of them seen just once. Trimming at V came to 3 bases and at J to 10 bases, leaving 14 bases not matched to a gene. Germline loops: CDR1 GTSNPN, CDR2 SVGIG (reference sequence). The CDR3 runs to 15 residues. Notes on this clone: Its antigen remains unknown.

Sequencing was carried out using PBMCs. The chain joins TRBV30 to TRBJ2-1; the match to TRBD2 covers 8 bases. The sequence was collected from a woman in her sixties or seventies in good health and CMV-seropositive. CDR3 nucleotides: TGTGCCTGGAGGATTTTTTTGCAGGCGGGGGGCGAGCAGTTCTTC. This sequence encodes CAWRIFLQAGGEQFF.